This section outlines one T cell receptor (beta chain) sequence together with its context. CDR3 length: 16 residues. The trim removed 2 bases at V and 7 bases at J, leaving 9 bases unmatched. Germline CDR1 is LGHNA and CDR2 is YSLEER. TCR beta CDR3 was amplified from genomic DNA by two-round multiplex PCR. The use of primers specific to each TRBV and TRBJ gene characterized first-round PCR. TCRdb passed the multiplex PCR reads through MiXCR, listing each CDR3 protein once. The table has some 13,000 distinct CDR3 sequences, 47% seen once. The sample comes from a study of prognosis after radiotherapy for stage I lung cancer. Study summary: Those with stage I non-small cell lung cancer who took part were enrolled between April 2018 and 2019.

The sample in question was PBMCs, obtained before or after stereotactic body radiation therapy (not recorded which). The TCR comes from a donor over 45 with non-small cell lung cancer. The gene calls are TRBV4-3 and TRBJ2-7, with 12 bases aligning to TRBD2. CDR3 nucleotides: TGCGCCAGCAGCCAATCTAGGACTAGCGGGGTCTGGGAGCAGTACTTC. Its translation: CASSQSRTSGVWEQYF.